The 28 T cell receptor beta chains in this list originate from one sample, sequenced in a study of cytotoxic CD8 clonotypes in ibrutinib-treated CLL. Generated by immunoSEQ multiplex PCR, the TCRdb table keeps only in-frame clones and is missing some. The sample records around 250,000 clones, 60% to 75% being singletons. This specimen consisted of PBMCs, obtained after 24 months of ibrutinib treatment. The receptors here all came from a human donor with chronic lymphocytic leukemia.

The chain couples TRBV19 to TRBJ1-2; D is uncertain. CDR1 LNHDA and CDR2 SQIVND come from the germline V gene (reference sequence). The CDR3 sequence is 14 residues long. The germline V and J ends were trimmed by 3 bases and 0 bases, with 8 bases remaining between them. Written as DNA, the CDR3 is TGTGCCAGTAGTATGCAGTCGTCTAACTATGGCTACACCTTC. Its protein product is CASSMQSSNYGYTF.

The gene calls are TRBV9 and TRBJ2-3, with D unclear. Germline assignment: CDR1 SGDLS and CDR2 YYNGEE. This CDR3 is 16 amino acids long. V was shortened by 1 base and J by 1 base, with 13 bases between the two germline ends. The chain's CDR3 is CASSVFGVDGTDTQYF. The CDR3, as DNA: TGTGCCAGCAGCGTATTTGGGGTCGACGGCACAGATACGCAGTATTTT.

In nucleotides, the CDR3 is TGTGCCAGCAGCCCGGGACTAGCGGACTCCTACGAGCAGTACTTC. As protein: CASSPGLADSYEQYF. The chain uses TRBV7-6 and TRBJ2-7; 11 nucleotides line up with TRBD2. This CDR3 region has 15 residues. The germline gives CDR1 SGHVS, CDR2 FNYEAQ. V was clipped by 5 bases and J by 0 bases; unmatched bases: 3.

This chain connects TRBV5-1 to TRBJ1-2, with D unclear. Germline V CDR1 and CDR2: SGHRS, YFSETQ. V dropped 1 base and J dropped 3 bases, with 7 bases sitting between them. The CDR3 length is 13 residues. CDR3 protein: CASSLTEYYGYTF. In DNA form, the CDR3 reads TGCGCCAGCAGCTTGACTGAATACTATGGCTACACCTTC. Together with reference TRBV5-1 and TRBJ1-2, the CDR3 gives the full variable domain: KAGVTQTPRYLIKTRGQQVTLSCSPISGHRSVSWYQQTPGQGLQFLFEYFSETQRNKGNFPGRFSGRQFSNSRSEMNVSTLELGDSALYLCASSLTEYYGYTFGSGTRLTVV.

This clone was seen more than once but under ten times. This chain connects TRBV5-6 to TRBJ2-5, with D maybe TRBD1 (6 bases). Germline lookup yields CDR1 SGHDT and CDR2 YYEEEE. V lost 4 bases and J lost 5, with 9 bases in between. The CDR3 is 12 residues long. The CDR3 protein is CASSHRVETQYF. The CDR3 region has the DNA TGTGCCAGCAGCCACAGGGTTGAGACCCAGTACTTC.

This clone was seen just once. The chain couples TRBV2 to TRBJ2-5, with 10 bases aligning to TRBD1. V lost 3 bases, J lost 4 bases, and 5 bases stayed unmatched. Germline CDR1 is SNHLY and CDR2 is FYNNEI. The CDR3 is made up of 15 amino acids. CDR3 bases: TGTGCCAGCAGTGACCCCGGGACAGGGGTAGAGACCCAGTACTTC. This sequence encodes CASSDPGTGVETQYF.

The chain carries TRBV29-1 and TRBJ2-7; D is possibly TRBD2 (6 bases). The germline gives CDR1 SQVTM, CDR2 ANQGSEA. With 4 bases removed from V and 5 bases from J, the gap between germline ends came to 15 bases. CDR3 length: 13 amino acids. The CDR3 reads CSVGGRMIDEQYF. In nucleotides, the CDR3 is TGCAGCGTTGGTGGGAGGATGATCGACGAGCAGTACTTC.

The CDR3 DNA reads TGTGCCAGTAGTATTGGATTAAGCACAGATACGCAGTATTTT. Translated, it gives CASSIGLSTDTQYF. The chain recombines TRBV19 with TRBJ2-3; no definite D call. The V gene lost 3 bases and the J gene lost 0 bases, with 7 bases spanning the gap. The germline V gene has CDR1 LNHDA and CDR2 SQIVND (reference sequence). The CDR3 has 14 residues.

The chain joins TRBV5-1 to TRBJ2-5; the match to TRBD2 covers 8 bases. The V gene end was trimmed by 1 base and the J gene end by 5 bases; junction bases not matched to a gene: 7. CDR3 length equals 15 residues. Germline CDR1 reads SGHRS; CDR2 reads YFSETQ. CDR3 DNA sequence: TGCGCCAGCAGCTTGCGGGGGGGTGAGTCGGAGACCCAGTACTTC. Its translation is CASSLRGGESETQYF.

The chain recombines TRBV2 with TRBJ2-7, with D perhaps TRBD2 (6 bases). Germline V lookup: CDR1 SNHLY, CDR2 FYNNEI. The V end was cut by 7 bases, the J end by 2 bases, with 12 bases between. The CDR3 has 13 residues. In nucleotides, the CDR3 is TGTGCCAGCAATAACAGGAGGGCCTACGAGCAGTACTTC. This encodes CASNNRRAYEQYF.

The chain employs TRBV7-2 and TRBJ2-1; D is uncertain. The CDR3 sequence is 13 residues long. Trimming stripped 6 bases from V and 3 bases from J, with 9 bases between. Germline CDR1 reads SGHTA; CDR2 reads FQGNSA. CDR3 loop: CASRTPRYNEQFF. The CDR3 DNA sequence: TGTGCCAGCAGAACCCCTCGCTACAATGAGCAGTTCTTC.

V gene TRBV4-2 combines with J gene TRBJ1-1; a possible D gene is TRBD1 (5 bases). The germline V and J ends were trimmed by 3 bases and 0 bases, with 8 bases remaining between them. The CDR3 length is 14 residues. Germline V gene data show CDR1 as LGHNA and CDR2 as YNFKEQ. The CDR3 DNA reads TGTGCCAGCAGCCACGAGGGGATGAACACTGAAGCTTTCTTT. This sequence encodes CASSHEGMNTEAFF.

The chain has TRBV28 and TRBJ2-7; D may be TRBD2 (6 bases). Trimming took 5 bases from V and 3 from J, leaving 11 bases between them. The CDR3 loop spans 13 amino acids. Germline V gene sequence: CDR1 MDHEN, CDR2 SYDVKM. Here the CDR3 reads CASSPGLVYEQYF. The CDR3 region has the DNA TGTGCCAGCAGTCCGGGACTCGTCTACGAGCAGTACTTC.

This clone was recorded only once. The chain's CDR3 is CASSYSLGTQYF. CDR3 coding DNA: TGTGCCAGCAGTTACTCCTTGGGGACCCAGTACTTC. This chain connects TRBV6-6 to TRBJ2-5, with D unclear. In germline, CDR1 is MNHNY, CDR2 SVGAGI (reference sequence). Trimming removed 0 bases at V and 7 bases at J, with 6 bases between. The CDR3 is made up of 12 amino acids.

This clone occurred a few times. The rearrangement joins TRBV15 to TRBJ2-5, with 9 bases lining up with TRBD1. The CDR3 totals 13 residues. The V gene end was trimmed by 3 bases and the J gene end by 5 bases; junction bases not matched to a gene: 1. The germline gives CDR1 LNHNV, CDR2 YYDKDF (reference sequence). CDR3 residues: CATSRGQGETQYF. CDR3 sequence (DNA): TGTGCCACCAGCAGGGGACAGGGTGAGACCCAGTACTTC.

The J gene is TRBJ2-2, the V gene TRBV19; 7 bases agree with TRBD1. V was pared by 2 bases and J by 3 bases, with 6 bases of the junction left unmatched. The CDR3 extends over 16 amino acids. Germline values: CDR1 LNHDA, CDR2 SQIVND (reference sequence). CDR3 DNA: TGTGCCAGTAGTATACTGACAGGGTCGGACACCGGGGAGCTGTTTTTT. Amino acid sequence: CASSILTGSDTGELFF.

The chain employs TRBV7-3 and TRBJ2-2, with D hard to call. CDR3 length: 14 residues. V was clipped by 2 bases and J by 3 bases, with 7 bases between them. Germline-derived CDR1 and CDR2 are SGHTA and FQGTGA. The CDR3 is CASSLASYTGELFF. In nucleotides, the CDR3 is TGTGCCAGCAGCTTAGCCAGCTACACCGGGGAGCTGTTTTTT.

The chain has TRBV25-1 and TRBJ1-4, with a possible D match to TRBD1 (5 bases). Trimming shortened V by 5 bases and J by 8 bases, and 27 bases separated the two germline ends. Germline V gives CDR1 MGHDK, CDR2 SYGVNS. This CDR3 has 18 residues. CDR3 sequence (DNA): TGTGCCAGCAGTCCTCGAGAGGGGAAAGCTGGAGATTGGGAAAAACTGTTTTTT. It specifies CASSPREGKAGDWEKLFF.

This sequence joins TRBV18 and TRBJ1-1; TRBD1 is a possible D gene (6 bases). The CDR3 length is 14 residues. Germline lookup yields CDR1 KGHSH and CDR2 LQKENI. V was trimmed by 6 bases and J by 5 bases, leaving 16 bases between them. DNA of the CDR3: TGTGCCAGCTCGCCGGGGGGGCCGTTAACTGAAGCTTTCTTT. Translation gives CASSPGGPLTEAFF.

This clone was detected a few times. The V call is TRBV7-8, the J call TRBJ1-5, with D possibly being TRBD1 (5 bases). The ends were cut back, 5 bases at V and 3 bases at J, with 14 bases in the middle. This CDR3 region has 15 residues. Germline V lookup: CDR1 SGHVS, CDR2 FQNEAQ. CDR3 coding DNA: TGTGCCAGCAGCCCCCTCGGGGCGGTCAATCAGCCCCAGCATTTT. As protein: CASSPLGAVNQPQHF.

The chain recombines TRBV9 with TRBJ2-1; 9 nucleotides match TRBD1. V was clipped by 3 bases and J by 7 bases; unmatched bases: 8. CDR1 SGDLS and CDR2 YYNGEE come from the germline V gene. The CDR3 is 15 amino acids. This CDR3 is CASSERGQGGNEQFF. The CDR3 DNA reads TGTGCCAGCAGCGAGAGGGGACAGGGAGGGAATGAGCAGTTCTTC.

The chain employs TRBV28 and TRBJ2-7; D gene uncertain. CDR1 and CDR2 (germline): MDHEN, SYDVKM. Trimming left V 2 bases short and J 7 bases short, with 9 bases between. This CDR3 contains 12 residues. The CDR3 sequence is CASSLGPGEQYF. The CDR3 bases are TGTGCCAGCAGTTTAGGCCCCGGGGAGCAGTACTTC.

The chain carries TRBV28 and TRBJ2-7; no clear D. V lost 3 bases, J lost 3 bases, and 6 bases lay in between. The CDR3 is 12 residues long. Per germline, CDR1 MDHEN and CDR2 SYDVKM. For the CDR3, the DNA is TGTGCCAGCAGTTTCGTAGACTACGAGCAGTACTTC. Protein sequence: CASSFVDYEQYF.

V usage is TRBV28 and J usage is TRBJ2-7, with 7 positions matching TRBD2. Germline CDR1 reads MDHEN; CDR2 reads SYDVKM. CDR3 length equals 13 residues. Trimming removed 6 bases from V and 3 bases from J; junction bases left unmatched: 5. CDR3 protein: CASRPGLSYEQYF. Here the CDR3 DNA reads TGTGCCAGCAGGCCGGGACTAAGCTACGAGCAGTACTTC.

The V call is TRBV28, the J call TRBJ1-5; TRBD1 might be the D (6 bases). V was trimmed by 9 bases and J by 4 bases, leaving 10 bases between them. The CDR3 contains 12 residues. The germline CDR1 and CDR2 sequences are MDHEN and SYDVKM. The CDR3 reads CASRRGNQPQHF. CDR3 in DNA: TGTGCCAGTCGCAGGGGAAATCAGCCCCAGCATTTT.

V usage is TRBV25-1 and J usage is TRBJ2-7; unclear D gene. The CDR3 is made up of 11 amino acids. The V gene's germline CDR1 is MGHDK and CDR2 SYGVNS. V lost 5 bases and J lost 2, with 4 bases in between. CDR3 in amino acids: CASSITYEQYF. In DNA, the CDR3 is TGTGCCAGCAGTATCACCTACGAGCAGTACTTC.

This CDR3 reads CAWSVLSNEQFF. The DNA of the CDR3 is TGTGCCTGGAGTGTACTCTCCAATGAGCAGTTCTTC. The chain couples TRBV30 to TRBJ2-1; D not resolved. CDR1 and CDR2 (germline): GTSNPN, SVGIG (reference sequence). V lost 0 bases and J 6 bases, leaving 6 bases between the germline ends. This CDR3 spans 12 amino acids.

V and J are TRBV7-9 and TRBJ2-7, with no clear D. The germline CDR1 and CDR2 sequences are SEHNR and FQNEAQ (reference sequence). Trimming shortened V by 2 bases and J by 3 bases, and 8 bases separated the two germline ends. This CDR3 spans 13 amino acids. In DNA form, the CDR3 reads TGTGCCAGCAGCTTAATAATTGGCTACGAGCAGTACTTC. It translates to CASSLIIGYEQYF.